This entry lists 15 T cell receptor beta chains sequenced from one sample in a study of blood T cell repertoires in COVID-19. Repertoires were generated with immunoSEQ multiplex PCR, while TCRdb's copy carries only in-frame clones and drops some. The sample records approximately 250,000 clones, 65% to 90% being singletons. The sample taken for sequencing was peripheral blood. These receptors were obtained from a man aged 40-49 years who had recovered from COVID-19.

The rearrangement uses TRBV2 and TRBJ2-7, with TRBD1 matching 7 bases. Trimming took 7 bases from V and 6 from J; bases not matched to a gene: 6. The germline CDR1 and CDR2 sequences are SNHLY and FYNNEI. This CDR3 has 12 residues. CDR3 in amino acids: CASKQGVGEQYF. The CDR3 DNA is TGTGCCAGCAAGCAGGGGGTCGGCGAGCAGTACTTC.

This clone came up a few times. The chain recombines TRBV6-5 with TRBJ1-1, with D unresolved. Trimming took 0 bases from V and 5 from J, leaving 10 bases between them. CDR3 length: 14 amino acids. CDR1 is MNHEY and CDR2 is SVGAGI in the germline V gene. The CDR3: CASSYSPGRTEAFF. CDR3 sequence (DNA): TGTGCCAGCAGTTACTCCCCGGGTCGGACTGAAGCTTTCTTT.

The CDR3, as DNA: TGTGCCAGCAGCCTACGGGGGGCTAGCGGGAGTCGGAACAATGAGCAGTTCTTC. Protein product: CASSLRGASGSRNNEQFF. The chain employs TRBV7-2 and TRBJ2-1; 10 nucleotides agree with TRBD2. There are 18 residues in the CDR3. J lost 5 bases, V lost 5 bases, and 15 bases had no gene match. Germline V CDR1 and CDR2: SGHTA, FQGNSA. Complete variable domain (other parts from reference TRBV7-2 and TRBJ2-1): GAGVSQSPSNKVTEKGKDVELRCDPISGHTALYWYRQSLGQGLEFLIYFQGNSAPDKSGLPSDRFSAERTGGSVSTLTIQRTQQEDSAVYLCASSLRGASGSRNNEQFFGPGTRLTVL.

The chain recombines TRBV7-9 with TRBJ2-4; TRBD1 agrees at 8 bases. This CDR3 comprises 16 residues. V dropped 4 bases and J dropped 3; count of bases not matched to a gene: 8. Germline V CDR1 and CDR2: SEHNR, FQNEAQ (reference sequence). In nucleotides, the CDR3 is TGTGCCAGCAGCTACGGACAGGGCTACATCAAAAACATTCAGTACTTC. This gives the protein CASSYGQGYIKNIQYF.

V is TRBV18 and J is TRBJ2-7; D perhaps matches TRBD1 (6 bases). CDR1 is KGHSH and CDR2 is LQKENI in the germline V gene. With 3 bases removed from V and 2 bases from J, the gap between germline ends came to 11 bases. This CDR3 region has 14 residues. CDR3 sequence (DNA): TGTGCCAGCTCACCGCTACAGGGACCCTACGAGCAGTACTTC. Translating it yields CASSPLQGPYEQYF.

CDR3 residues: CASGDRNYGYTF. The CDR3 bases are TGCGCCAGCGGAGACAGGAACTATGGCTACACCTTC. The chain is built from TRBV5-1 and TRBJ1-2, with D tentatively TRBD1 (6 bases). This CDR3 is built from 12 residues. Trimming took 7 bases from V and 2 from J, leaving 9 bases between them. Germline CDR1 is SGHRS and CDR2 is YFSETQ.

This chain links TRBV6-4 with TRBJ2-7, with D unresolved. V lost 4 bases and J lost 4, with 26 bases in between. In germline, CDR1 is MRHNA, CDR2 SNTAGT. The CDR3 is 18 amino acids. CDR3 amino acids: CASSGFLKKRRSGYEQYF. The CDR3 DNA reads TGTGCCAGCAGTGGGTTTTTGAAGAAACGCCGCTCAGGATACGAGCAGTACTTC.

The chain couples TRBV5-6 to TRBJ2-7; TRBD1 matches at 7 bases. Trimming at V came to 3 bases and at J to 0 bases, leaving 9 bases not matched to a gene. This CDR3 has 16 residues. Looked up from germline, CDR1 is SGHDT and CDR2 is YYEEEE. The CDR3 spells CASSSDRTGLSYEQYF. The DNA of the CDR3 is TGTGCCAGCAGCTCAGACCGGACAGGACTCTCCTACGAGCAGTACTTC.

This CDR3 reads CAGGGQGQETQYF. CDR3 in DNA: TGTGCCGGGGGGGGGCAGGGTCAAGAGACCCAGTACTTC. The rearrangement joins TRBV30 to TRBJ2-5; possibly TRBD2 for D (7 bases). The CDR3 contains 13 residues. The germline CDR1 and CDR2 sequences are GTSNPN and SVGIG (reference sequence). Trimming left V 8 bases short and J 2 bases short, with 15 bases between.

The CDR3 nucleotides are TGTGCCAGCAGCTTCCCTAGCGGGTACAATGAGCAGTTCTTC. It yields the protein CASSFPSGYNEQFF. The chain uses TRBV5-5 and TRBJ2-1; 8 bases map to TRBD2. V lost 2 bases, J lost 4 bases, and 2 bases stayed unmatched. CDR1 and CDR2 (germline): SGHKS, YYEKEE (reference sequence). This CDR3 has 14 residues.

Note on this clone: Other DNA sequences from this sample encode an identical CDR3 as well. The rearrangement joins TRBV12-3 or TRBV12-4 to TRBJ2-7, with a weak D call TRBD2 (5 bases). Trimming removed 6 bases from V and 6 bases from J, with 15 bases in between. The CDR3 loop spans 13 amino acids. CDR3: CASSLTGGSEQYF. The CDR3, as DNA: TGTGCCAGCAGCCTGACCGGAGGCAGCGAGCAGTACTTC.

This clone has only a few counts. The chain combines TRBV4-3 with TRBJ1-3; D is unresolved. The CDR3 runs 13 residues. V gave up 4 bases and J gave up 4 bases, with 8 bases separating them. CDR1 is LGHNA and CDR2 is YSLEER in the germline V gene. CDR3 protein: CASSRYTGNTIYF. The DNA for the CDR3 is TGCGCCAGCAGCCGATACACCGGAAACACCATATATTTT.

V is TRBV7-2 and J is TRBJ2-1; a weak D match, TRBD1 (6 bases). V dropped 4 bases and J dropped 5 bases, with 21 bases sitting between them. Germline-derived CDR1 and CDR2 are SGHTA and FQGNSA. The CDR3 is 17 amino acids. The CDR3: CASSSSEALQGNNEQFF. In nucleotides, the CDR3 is TGTGCCAGCAGCTCCTCGGAAGCGCTTCAGGGGAACAATGAGCAGTTCTTC.

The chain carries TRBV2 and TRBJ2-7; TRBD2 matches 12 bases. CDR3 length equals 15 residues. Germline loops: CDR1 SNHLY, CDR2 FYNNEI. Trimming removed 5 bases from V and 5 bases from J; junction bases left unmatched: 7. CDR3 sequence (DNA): TGTGCCAGCAGTTCACTAGCGGGGGGTACACACGAGCAGTACTTC. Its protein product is CASSSLAGGTHEQYF.

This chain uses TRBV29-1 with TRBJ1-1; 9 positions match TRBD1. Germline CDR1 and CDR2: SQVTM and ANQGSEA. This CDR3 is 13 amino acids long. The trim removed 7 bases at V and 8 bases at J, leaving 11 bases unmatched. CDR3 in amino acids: CSGGHRGRPEAFF. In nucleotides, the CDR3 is TGCAGCGGGGGACACAGGGGGCGGCCCGAAGCTTTCTTT. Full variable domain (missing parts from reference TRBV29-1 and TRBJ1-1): SAVISQKPSRDICQRGTSLTIQCQVDSQVTMMFWYRQQPGQSLTLIATANQGSEATYESGFVIDKFPISRPNLTFSTLTVSNMSPEDSSIYLCSGGHRGRPEAFFGQGTRLTVV.